These 20 T cell receptor beta chains came from one sample sequenced in a study of blood T cell repertoires in COVID-19. Some clones are missing from TCRdb's copy, which holds only in-frame ones; the method was immunoSEQ multiplex PCR. The sample consists of about 370,000 clones, about 90% of them appearing once. The specimen sequenced was peripheral blood. Receptors originate from a woman in her 30s with COVID-19, enrolled during active disease.

This clone was found once. The chain recombines TRBV9 with TRBJ2-5; TRBD2 matches 10 bases. J was trimmed by 1 base and V by 4 bases; bases with no gene match: 7. From germline, CDR1 is SGDLS and CDR2 YYNGEE. This CDR3 region has 16 residues. The CDR3 DNA follows: TGTGCCAGCAGCTTTGGACTAGCGGACCCCCAAGAGACCCAGTACTTC. This codes for CASSFGLADPQETQYF.

This rearrangement joins TRBV6-1 to TRBJ1-2; possibly TRBD1 for D (5 bases). Germline V lookup: CDR1 MNHNS, CDR2 SASEGT. Trimming pared 2 bases from V and 2 bases from J, leaving 18 bases between. The CDR3 runs to 17 residues. Written as DNA, the CDR3 is TGTGCCAGCAGTGAATCAGGCGGGGGACGGTCGAACTATGGCTACACCTTC. Translated, it gives CASSESGGGRSNYGYTF.

The gene calls are TRBV28 and TRBJ1-1; no reliable D call. Germline CDR1 reads MDHEN; CDR2 reads SYDVKM. Trimming left V 6 bases short and J 1 base short, with 15 bases between. CDR3 length: 15 residues. The CDR3 nucleotides are TGTGCCAGCAGGGAGTCGCTGGGAGAGAACACTGAAGCTTTCTTT. Protein sequence: CASRESLGENTEAFF.

The chain is built from TRBV3-1 (or the pseudogene TRBV3-2) and TRBJ2-2, with TRBD1 matching over 9 bases. Germline lookup yields CDR1 LGHDT and CDR2 YNNKEL (reference sequence). V lost 6 bases, J lost 5 bases, and 4 bases stayed unmatched. The CDR3 is 14 amino acids. The CDR3 DNA follows: TGTGCCAGCAGTAAACAGGGGGCGACCGGGGAGCTGTTTTTT. Translated: CASSKQGATGELFF.

The chain has TRBV29-1 and TRBJ2-7; D is undetermined. Trimming cost V 1 base and J 0 bases, with 10 bases left between them. The CDR3 has 14 residues. The germline gives CDR1 SQVTM, CDR2 ANQGSEA. The DNA of the CDR3 is TGCAGCGTTGAAGGGCTGGAGAGCTCCTACGAGCAGTACTTC. It yields the protein CSVEGLESSYEQYF.

V and J are TRBV18 and TRBJ1-6; 10 nucleotides match TRBD1. The CDR3 runs to 13 residues. Per the germline V gene, CDR1 is KGHSH and CDR2 is LQKENI. V was pared by 7 bases and J by 8 bases, with 2 bases of the junction left unmatched. CDR3 amino acids: CASFDRGHSPLHF. The CDR3 coding sequence is TGTGCCAGCTTCGACAGGGGGCATTCACCCCTCCACTTT.

CDR3 sequence: CASSPGREMNTGELFF. The CDR3 DNA sequence: TGTGCCAGCTCACCGGGGCGGGAGATGAACACCGGGGAGCTGTTTTTT. The genes are TRBV18 and TRBJ2-2, with 7 bases fitting TRBD2. The CDR3 runs 16 residues. After removal of 3 bases from V and 1 base from J, the junction contained 5 bases not matched to a gene. Germline loops: CDR1 KGHSH, CDR2 LQKENI.

This clone was observed a single time. Other DNA sequences in this specimen translate into the identical CDR3. The V and J genes are TRBV2 and TRBJ1-1; the match to TRBD1 covers 8 bases. Germline V gene data show CDR1 as SNHLY and CDR2 as FYNNEI. The CDR3 length is 13 residues. After removal of 6 bases from V and 2 bases from J, the junction contained 2 bases not matched to a gene. The CDR3 DNA follows: TGTGCCAGCAGAGGACAGGGCAACACTGAAGCTTTCTTT. Translation: CASRGQGNTEAFF.

The rearrangement uses TRBV25-1 and TRBJ1-5; the D gene is possibly TRBD1 (6 bases). There are 16 residues in the CDR3. Germline V gene data show CDR1 as MGHDK and CDR2 as SYGVNS. Trimming removed 1 base at V and 5 bases at J, with 15 bases between. As DNA, the CDR3 is TGTGCCAGCAGTGAATCAGGGGAGGGGCGCTATCAGCCCCAGCATTTT. The encoded protein is CASSESGEGRYQPQHF.

The chain couples TRBV10-2 to TRBJ2-1; 7 bases are a match to TRBD2. With 7 bases clipped from V and 5 bases from J, the junction kept 14 bases outside the gene matches. CDR1 and CDR2 from the germline V gene are WSHSY and SAAADI. This CDR3 has 16 amino acids. The chain's CDR3 is CASKRASGVGDNEQFF. Here the CDR3 DNA reads TGCGCCAGCAAGCGGGCTAGCGGAGTAGGAGACAATGAGCAGTTCTTC.

With respect to this clone: At one of its ends the junction is not consistent with the germline gene, which may arise from a read error. The chain employs TRBV7-7 and TRBJ2-1, with D maybe TRBD2 (6 bases). In germline, CDR1 is SSHAT, CDR2 FNYEAQ (reference sequence). This CDR3 is built from 13 residues. CDR3 in DNA: TGTGCTAGCAGCTCAACGGGAGTAAGTGAGCAGTTCTTC. This sequence encodes CASSSTGVSEQFF.

The chain is built from TRBV12-3 or TRBV12-4 and TRBJ2-2, with unresolved D. The germline V and J ends were trimmed by 6 bases and 6 bases, with 5 bases remaining between them. This CDR3 has 11 amino acids. The CDR3 sequence: CASREAGELFF. CDR3 sequence (DNA): TGTGCCAGCAGAGAGGCCGGGGAGCTGTTTTTT.

The V call is TRBV5-5, the J call TRBJ1-3; possible D gene TRBD1, 6 bases. Trimming cost V 4 bases and J 8 bases, with 19 bases left between them. Germline V gene data show CDR1 as SGHKS and CDR2 as YYEKEE (reference sequence). The CDR3 has 15 amino acids. The CDR3 sequence: CASSLDSYPQDTIYF. The CDR3 DNA follows: TGTGCCAGCAGCCTGGACAGCTACCCCCAGGACACCATATATTTT.

This chain connects TRBV4-1 to TRBJ1-4; TRBD1 might be the D (6 bases). Germline lookup yields CDR1 MGHRA and CDR2 YSYEKL. V lost 1 base, J lost 3 bases, and 9 bases lay in between. This CDR3 spans 15 amino acids. DNA for the CDR3: TGCGCCAGCAGCCAAGCGGACAGCCCTAATGAAAAACTGTTTTTT. It encodes CASSQADSPNEKLFF.

This chain connects TRBV24-1 to TRBJ2-3, with D perhaps matching TRBD2 (6 bases). The V end was cut by 5 bases, the J end by 3 bases, with 8 bases between. Germline loops: CDR1 KGHDR, CDR2 SFDVKD. The CDR3 has 13 residues. DNA for the CDR3: TGTGCCACCAGTGGGCTAGCGACAGATACGCAGTATTTT. Amino acid sequence: CATSGLATDTQYF.

V usage is TRBV7-9 and J usage is TRBJ2-7; a possible D gene is TRBD2 (5 bases). The V end lost 5 bases, the J end lost 4 bases, and 12 bases lay between the germline ends. CDR1 and CDR2 from the germline V gene are SEHNR and FQNEAQ (reference sequence). The CDR3 has 13 amino acids. The CDR3 is CASSTRGSYEQYV. The CDR3 nucleotides are TGTGCCAGCAGCACTCGGGGTTCGTACGAGCAGTACGTC.

V usage is TRBV12-3 or TRBV12-4 and J usage is TRBJ1-1, with D possibly matching TRBD1 (5 bases). Trimming cost V 8 bases and J 0 bases, with 10 bases left between them. The CDR3 spans 13 residues. The CDR3 DNA sequence: TGTGCCAGCGGGACGGGGGTGAACACTGAAGCTTTCTTT. It is translated as CASGTGVNTEAFF.

The chain joins TRBV7-6 to TRBJ2-2, with D perhaps TRBD1 (5 bases). The CDR3 sequence is 16 residues long. The V end lost 1 base, the J end lost 5 bases, and 14 bases lay between the germline ends. Looked up from germline, CDR1 is SGHVS and CDR2 is FNYEAQ. The CDR3 bases are TGTGCCAGCAGCTTAGTGGTGGGGCCGGTGACCGGGGAGCTGTTTTTT. Its translation is CASSLVVGPVTGELFF.

The gene calls are TRBV7-9 and TRBJ1-4; no clear D gene. Germline CDR1 reads SEHNR; CDR2 reads FQNEAQ (reference sequence). The V and J ends lost 4 bases and 5 bases respectively, with 11 bases between them. This CDR3 contains 14 residues. The CDR3, as DNA: TGTGCCAGCAGCTCGACCGGGAAAAATGAAAAACTGTTTTTT. Translation gives CASSSTGKNEKLFF.

V usage is TRBV11-3 and J usage is TRBJ2-3; 7 positions agree with TRBD2. The ends lost 3 bases at V and 2 bases at J; junction bases unmatched: 8. In germline, CDR1 is SGHNT, CDR2 YENEEA. The CDR3 length is 16 residues. The CDR3 spells CASSFREGSFTDTQYF. The CDR3 DNA sequence: TGTGCCAGCAGCTTTAGGGAGGGATCTTTCACAGATACGCAGTATTTT.